The next 3 T cell receptor beta chains were all read from a single sample in a study of blood T cell repertoires in COVID-19. Only in-frame clones appear in the TCRdb table, and some are missing; sequencing was by immunoSEQ multiplex PCR. Of over 250,000 clones in the sample, roughly 90% were seen once. The source material was PBMCs or T cells enriched from blood (not recorded which). These TCRs come from a man in his 60s who had recovered from COVID-19.

This chain uses TRBV3-1 (or the pseudogene TRBV3-2) with TRBJ1-5; 8 nucleotides agree with TRBD1. This CDR3 has 15 residues. Per the germline V gene, CDR1 is LGHDT and CDR2 is YNNKEL (reference sequence). The junction had 5 bases not matched to a gene; V was cut back by 0 bases and J by 7 bases. The DNA of the CDR3 is TGTGCCAGCAGCCAAGATGGGACAGGCGACCAGCCCCAGCATTTT. This encodes CASSQDGTGDQPQHF.

The rearrangement uses TRBV3-1 (or the pseudogene TRBV3-2) and TRBJ1-4, with TRBD1 as a possible D gene (6 bases). Trimming shortened V by 4 bases and J by 7 bases, and 16 bases separated the two germline ends. Germline V lookup: CDR1 LGHDT, CDR2 YNNKEL (reference sequence). This CDR3 has 15 residues. CDR3 nucleotides: TGTGCCAGCAGCCGAAACAGGGAAGTCGGTGAAAAACTGTTTTTT. Protein sequence: CASSRNREVGEKLFF.

J is TRBJ2-5 and V is TRBV11-3; TRBD2 aligns across 9 bases. This CDR3 has 17 amino acids. Looked up from germline, CDR1 is SGHNT and CDR2 is YENEEA. The V and J ends lost 3 bases and 4 bases, in that order; junction bases with no gene match: 12. This CDR3 is CASSLGYSGSMIETQYF. Here the CDR3 DNA reads TGTGCCAGCAGCTTGGGATATAGCGGGAGTATGATAGAGACCCAGTACTTC.